Here is one T cell receptor (beta chain) with its context. This clonotype came up a few times. The antigen this receptor binds is unknown. Per-base quality was not reported, and no clone a single base away is much larger than it. These data are taken from a study of CD8 T cells in ankylosing spondylitis (dated by TCRdb to about 2017). The study in broad terms: The study set out to find disease-linked TCR variants by profiling T cell receptor beta repertoires in ankylosing spondylitis patients and healthy donors. Samples of peripheral blood were taken, and for ankylosing spondylitis patients, synovial fluid was collected as well. In total, the full study cohort was made up of roughly 110 healthy donors and approximately 27 ankylosing spondylitis patients. What the study reported, not specific to this receptor: Blood from ankylosing spondylitis patients appeared to be characterized by a TCR beta motif made up of several highly homologous amino acid variants. A CD8+ phenotype was shown by the disease-linked clones, which were found at relatively low frequencies in peripheral blood. According to the report, matched synovial fluid samples from ankylosing spondylitis patients were significantly enriched for the disease-linked clones. Some motif variants had previously been reported in the synovial fluid and blood of reactive arthritis patients, which suggests shared mechanisms of disease initiation.

Sequences SEHNR (CDR1) and FQNEAQ (CDR2) are obtained from the germline V gene (reference sequence). V is cut by 4 bases and J by 1 base, and the space between the germline ends is 10 bases. Counted from cysteine to phenylalanine, this CDR3 has 14 amino acids. Of the read, only the CDR3 DNA is kept; its 42 bases are in frame from base 1. Sequencer: Illumina HiSeq 2500. Quantitative 5'-RACE with molecular barcodes was the method used to prepare the TCR beta libraries. From the authors' description of their analysis: A new computational method, built on a probabilistic model of VDJ rearrangement, was used to identify disease-linked TCR variants. The raw public reads went through TCRdb reprocessing: fastp at Q25, MiXCR clone calling, in-frame beta chains kept. A single entry per CDR3 protein holds the most common genes and DNA from its merged rows. The V and J calls were not made by the authors but by TCRdb's processing. Across this sample there are roughly 700,000 distinct CDR3 sequences, with 15% to 20% seen only once. The biggest ten clones account for under 20% of the sample.

Rearrangement joined TRBV7-9 to TRBJ1-1; the D segment could be TRBD1, given 6 matching bases. The sequenced sample consisted of blood, either unsorted or a sorted T cell fraction (not recorded which). This receptor was identified in a male donor with ankylosing spondylitis. The sequenced DNA is TGTGCCAGCAGCTCGGGACATTCGAACACTGAAGCTTTCTTT. Its translation is CASSSGHSNTEAFF.